What follows are 26 T cell receptor beta chains derived from one specimen sequenced in a study of identical twins. MiXCR, run by TCRdb on the 5' RACE reads, gives a single entry per CDR3 protein. The table includes about 460,000 distinct CDR3 sequences, approximately 15% detected once. These same data were also listed under a study on yellow fever vaccine responses in identical twins.

The sequenced sample was CD4+ T cells sorted from blood. All receptors come from a woman aged 18 to 35 in good health.

The chain recombines TRBV28 with TRBJ2-2, with 8 bases aligning to TRBD1. Unmatched junction bases numbered 11, after V lost 3 bases and J lost 8 bases. The CDR3 has 16 amino acids. CDR1 and CDR2 from the germline V gene are MDHEN and SYDVKM. Here the CDR3 reads CASSFLPGGLYGELFF. The CDR3 nucleotides read TGTGCCAGCAGTTTTCTTCCAGGGGGCCTCTATGGGGAGCTGTTTTTT.

V is TRBV3-1 and J is TRBJ2-3; no clear D gene. The ends were cut back, 1 base at V and 0 bases at J, with 8 bases in the middle. The CDR3 has 15 amino acids. CDR1 and CDR2 from the germline V gene are LGHDT and YNNKEL (reference sequence). The CDR3 nucleotides read TGTGCCAGCAGCCAAGGGTACCAGAGCACAGATACGCAGTATTTT. It yields the protein CASSQGYQSTDTQYF.

This clonotype was seen at least ten times. V and J are TRBV11-2 and TRBJ2-7, with D hard to call. CDR1 and CDR2 (germline): SGHAT, FQNNGV. CDR3 length: 12 residues. V was pared by 0 bases and J by 9 bases, with 9 bases between. CDR3 in amino acids: CASSLDNSRQYF. The CDR3 bases are TGTGCCAGCAGCTTAGATAACTCCCGGCAGTACTTC.

This clonotype was detected many times. The genes are TRBV6-2 or TRBV6-3 and TRBJ2-2; D gene uncertain. V shed 2 bases and J shed 5 bases, with 3 bases lying between them. The CDR3 covers 12 residues. Germline assignment: CDR1 MNHEY and CDR2 SVGEGT. The CDR3 DNA follows: TGTGCCAGCAGTTACGGAACCGGGGAGCTGTTTTTT. This translates into CASSYGTGELFF.

This rearrangement joins TRBV11-2 to TRBJ2-1; possibly TRBD2 for D (5 bases). V was trimmed by 4 bases and J by 3 bases, leaving 25 bases between them. This CDR3 is 19 amino acids long. In germline, CDR1 is SGHAT, CDR2 FQNNGV. CDR3 sequence: CASSSKISLVRADYNEQFF. The CDR3 DNA reads TGTGCCAGCAGCTCCAAGATCTCCCTGGTGCGAGCGGACTACAATGAGCAGTTCTTC.

This clonotype came up a few times. The chain employs TRBV20-1 and TRBJ2-7, with 7 bases that match TRBD2. CDR3 length equals 14 residues. CDR1 and CDR2 (germline): DFQATT, SNEGSKA (reference sequence). After removal of 1 base from V and 3 bases from J, the junction contained 6 bases not matched to a gene. The CDR3 DNA reads as TGCAGTGCTAGAGTGTCTAGCGGCCGCTACGAGCAGTACTTC. Translating gives CSARVSSGRYEQYF.

The rearrangement links TRBV11-1 to TRBJ2-1, with D possibly matching TRBD2 (6 bases). Trimming took 2 bases from V and 9 from J, leaving 20 bases between them. The CDR3 covers 16 residues. CDR1 SGHAT and CDR2 FQDESV come from the germline V gene (reference sequence). The CDR3 reads CASSLMEAGGKGEQFF. DNA for the CDR3: TGTGCCAGCAGCTTAATGGAGGCGGGCGGGAAGGGTGAGCAGTTCTTC.

There are a few counts of this clonotype. V and J are TRBV15 and TRBJ2-3; TRBD1 matches at 9 bases. Per the germline V gene, CDR1 is LNHNV and CDR2 is YYDKDF (reference sequence). Germline trimming cut 4 bases from V and 1 base from J; bases unmatched to any gene: 3. CDR3 length: 15 residues. The CDR3 DNA reads as TGTGCCACCAGCACCCGGGACAGGGGCACAGATACGCAGTATTTT. It codes for CATSTRDRGTDTQYF.

This clonotype was picked up a small number of times. J is TRBJ2-1 and V is TRBV20-1; 7 bases align to TRBD2. The germline CDR1 and CDR2 sequences are DFQATT and SNEGSKA (reference sequence). The V gene end was trimmed by 0 bases and the J gene end by 4 bases; junction bases not matched to a gene: 6. The CDR3 has 15 residues. The CDR3 loop is CSARDIAGSYNEQFF. CDR3 bases: TGCAGTGCTAGAGATATAGCGGGCTCGTACAATGAGCAGTTCTTC.

This clonotype appeared a few times. This chain links TRBV10-3 with TRBJ1-1, with 8 positions matching TRBD1. This CDR3 comprises 15 residues. Trimming at V came to 2 bases and at J to 0 bases, leaving 2 bases not matched to a gene. CDR1 is ENHRY and CDR2 is SYGVKD in the germline V gene. Here the CDR3 reads CAISERTGMNTEAFF. The CDR3 DNA sequence: TGTGCCATCAGTGAGAGGACAGGGATGAACACTGAAGCTTTCTTT.

The table lists this clonotype with a few counts. V is TRBV20-1 and J is TRBJ1-5; D may be TRBD1 (5 bases). V lost 5 bases and J 5 bases, leaving 13 bases between the germline ends. Germline V CDR1 and CDR2: DFQATT, SNEGSKA (reference sequence). This CDR3 region has 13 residues. CDR3 coding DNA: TGCAGTGCTCGCAGGGCCTTCTATCAGCCCCAGCATTTT. Translating gives CSARRAFYQPQHF.

V is TRBV2 and J is TRBJ2-5; 10 bases align to TRBD2. J was trimmed by 1 base and V by 2 bases; bases with no gene match: 7. CDR1 SNHLY and CDR2 FYNNEI come from the germline V gene. This CDR3 comprises 17 residues. The CDR3 reads CASSESILAGVQETQYF. The CDR3 coding sequence is TGTGCCAGCAGTGAATCGATTCTAGCGGGGGTCCAAGAGACCCAGTACTTC.

This clonotype has only a few counts. The rearrangement links TRBV11-2 to TRBJ2-7, with D perhaps being TRBD1 or TRBD2 (7 bases each). Trimming pared 5 bases from V and 1 base from J, leaving 24 bases between. Germline CDR1 and CDR2: SGHAT and FQNNGV. The CDR3 is 18 residues long. The CDR3 loop is CASSRQGVGTTISYEQYF. The CDR3 DNA reads as TGTGCCAGCAGCCGGCAGGGGGTAGGGACTACCATATCCTACGAGCAGTACTTC.

This clonotype appeared a few times. The chain is built from TRBV10-3 and TRBJ2-7; 8 bases are a match to TRBD2. CDR1 ENHRY and CDR2 SYGVKD come from the germline V gene. The junction had 11 bases not matched to a gene; V was cut back by 6 bases and J by 4 bases. This CDR3 has 15 amino acids. The CDR3 is CAISARGGGNYEQYF. The CDR3, as DNA: TGTGCCATCAGCGCCCGGGGGGGAGGGAATTACGAGCAGTACTTC.

The chain joins TRBV20-1 to TRBJ2-1; D might be TRBD1 (6 bases). CDR3 length: 15 residues. In germline, CDR1 is DFQATT, CDR2 SNEGSKA (reference sequence). Trimming removed 2 bases at V and 6 bases at J, with 17 bases between. CDR3 loop: CSARMGTGRRNEQFF. Written as DNA, the CDR3 is TGCAGTGCTAGAATGGGCACAGGGAGACGCAATGAGCAGTTCTTC.

The chain recombines TRBV6-1 with TRBJ2-2; D uncertain. V shed 5 bases and J shed 4 bases, with 17 bases lying between them. Germline V gene data show CDR1 as MNHNS and CDR2 as SASEGT. The CDR3 is 16 amino acids. The CDR3 loop is CASSLRASPVTGELFF. The CDR3, as DNA: TGTGCCAGCAGTCTCCGAGCGAGCCCAGTCACCGGGGAGCTGTTTTTT.

This clonotype was observed a handful of times. The chain couples TRBV27 to TRBJ2-4, with 8 bases identical to TRBD1. CDR1 and CDR2 from the germline V gene are MNHEY and SMNVEV (reference sequence). This CDR3 region has 16 residues. V trimming: 5 bases; J trimming: 6 bases; junction bases outside the gene matches: 12. CDR3 amino acids: CASSPRTGLSGNIQYF. The DNA for the CDR3 is TGTGCCAGCAGTCCACGGACAGGGCTAAGTGGAAACATTCAGTACTTC.

In its sample, this clonotype was seen a few times. This sequence joins TRBV2 and TRBJ2-7, with D possibly TRBD2 on 6 matching bases. This CDR3 spans 15 amino acids. Germline CDR1 SNHLY, CDR2 FYNNEI. Trimming shortened V by 0 bases and J by 4 bases, and 13 bases separated the two germline ends. CDR3 amino acids: CASSEAGRRGYEQYF. The CDR3 nucleotides read TGTGCCAGCAGTGAAGCGGGGCGGAGGGGATACGAGCAGTACTTC.

J is TRBJ2-6 and V is TRBV28, with 8 bases lining up with TRBD1. The CDR3 has 20 residues. Germline values: CDR1 MDHEN, CDR2 SYDVKM. The V gene end was trimmed by 1 base and the J gene end by 0 bases; junction bases not matched to a gene: 11. CDR3 coding DNA: TGTGCCAGCAGTTTATTCGTTGTTAGGACAGGGACCTCTGGGGCCAACGTCCTGACTTTC. It translates to CASSLFVVRTGTSGANVLTF.

The rearrangement joins TRBV20-1 to TRBJ1-1; no clear D gene. Trimming shortened V by 4 bases and J by 0 bases, and 12 bases separated the two germline ends. The CDR3 is 14 amino acids. CDR1 and CDR2 (germline): DFQATT, SNEGSKA (reference sequence). This chain's CDR3 is CSAIQQTMNTEAFF. CDR3 nucleotides: TGCAGTGCTATTCAGCAGACCATGAACACTGAAGCTTTCTTT.

This clonotype appeared a few times. V gene TRBV20-1 combines with J gene TRBJ2-4; no definite D call. Trimming took off 3 bases at V and 0 bases at J, with 6 bases between the two ends. Germline CDR1 reads DFQATT; CDR2 reads SNEGSKA (reference sequence). The CDR3 is made up of 13 amino acids. CDR3 sequence reads: CSASAVAKNIQYF. The CDR3 DNA reads as TGCAGTGCTAGTGCGGTAGCCAAAAACATTCAGTACTTC.

This clonotype was observed a few times. It is unclear where the CDR3 begins or ends on the DNA, so no DNA is shown, and the CDR3 is as TCRdb lists it. The V and J genes are TRBV21-1 and TRBJ2-7; the table's D call of TRBD1 was not tested on the DNA. TRBV21-1 is listed as a pseudogene. The CDR3 spans 17 amino acids, including both terminal residues. CDR3: CASSKSGFGTGIYEQYF.

This clonotype came up a few times. The junction shows a germline mismatch at one end, possibly a read error. The chain has TRBV27 and TRBJ2-1; 12 bases line up with TRBD2. This CDR3 comprises 15 residues. Germline CDR1 reads MNHEY; CDR2 reads SMNVEV (reference sequence). This CDR3 reads CASSSTSGSYDEQFF. In DNA, the CDR3 is TGTGCCAGCAGTTCGACTAGCGGGAGCTACGATGAGCAGTTCTTC.

This clonotype was detected only a few times. This sequence joins TRBV15 and TRBJ2-5; TRBD1 might be the D (7 bases). The V end was cut by 3 bases, the J end by 2 bases, with 13 bases between. Looked up from germline, CDR1 is LNHNV and CDR2 is YYDKDF (reference sequence). The CDR3 extends over 15 amino acids. The CDR3 spells CATSRTGRSQETQYF. DNA of the CDR3: TGTGCCACCAGCAGGACAGGGAGGTCACAAGAGACCCAGTACTTC.

The genes are TRBV5-1 and TRBJ2-2; D is perhaps TRBD1 (5 bases). The ends were cut back, 3 bases at V and 3 bases at J, with 15 bases in the middle. Germline V lookup: CDR1 SGHRS, CDR2 YFSETQ. CDR3 length equals 16 residues. As DNA, the CDR3 is TGCGCCAGCAGCTCTTTTGACAGCTCGTACACCGGGGAGCTGTTTTTT. Translating gives CASSSFDSSYTGELFF.

This clonotype showed up many times. The chain uses TRBV12-3 or TRBV12-4 and TRBJ2-5; D gene ambiguous. Trimming left V 6 bases short and J 1 base short, with 9 bases between. The CDR3 runs 13 residues. In DNA, the CDR3 is TGTGCCAGCAGGAGGAAAGTCCAAGAGACCCAGTACTTC. It is translated as CASRRKVQETQYF.